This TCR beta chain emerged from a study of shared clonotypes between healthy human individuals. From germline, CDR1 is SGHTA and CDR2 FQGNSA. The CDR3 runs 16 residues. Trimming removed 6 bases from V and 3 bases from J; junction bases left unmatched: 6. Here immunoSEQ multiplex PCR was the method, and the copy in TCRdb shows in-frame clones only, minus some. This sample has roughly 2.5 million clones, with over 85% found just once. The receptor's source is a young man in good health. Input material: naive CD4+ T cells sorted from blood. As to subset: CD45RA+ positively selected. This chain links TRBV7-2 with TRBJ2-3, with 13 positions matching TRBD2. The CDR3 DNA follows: TGTGCCAGCAGTACGGGACTAGCGGGACTTACAGATACGCAGTATTTT. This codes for CASSTGLAGLTDTQYF. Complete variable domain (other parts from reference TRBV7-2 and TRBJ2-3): GAGVSQSPSNKVTEKGKDVELRCDPISGHTALYWYRQSLGQGLEFLIYFQGNSAPDKSGLPSDRFSAERTGGSVSTLTIQRTQQEDSAVYLCASSTGLAGLTDTQYFGPGTRLTVL.